The rows below give T cell receptor beta chains drawn from one sample of a study of blood T cell repertoires in COVID-19. Assay used: immunoSEQ multiplex PCR; TCRdb lists only in-frame clones, some missing. The sample carries about 210,000 clones, 92% recorded once. The material sequenced was peripheral blood. The receptors originated from a young man with acute or convalescent COVID-19. Each CDR3 is given with its conserved first and last residue.

v_gene	CDR3aa
TRBV27	CASSSRTDTQYF
TRBV19	CASSMAANTGELFF
TRBV15	CATSSPVGRGSEQFF
TRBV5-4	CASSSGTSYGYTF
TRBV28	CASGVSSGYGTDTQYF
TRBV30	CAWSVRDTQYF
TRBV6-5	CASRSRIKKTEAFF
TRBV11-2	CASSLTRRVTEAFF
TRBV24-1	CATSDPRTGRETQYF
TRBV5-1	CASSLYSYSGANVLTF